This paragraph covers one TCR beta chain sequence. This record comes from a study of PD-L1 blockade in urothelial cancer. The overall study: Researchers found blood samples held a median of approximately 150,000 T cells.

The assay was immunoSEQ multiplex PCR, and TCRdb's table has in-frame clones only and misses some. The table records some 25,000 clones, 84% of them present only once. V dropped 7 bases and J dropped 4; count of bases not matched to a gene: 9. Germline-derived CDR1 and CDR2 are SGHVS and FQNEAQ. The CDR3 is 14 amino acids. This TCR came from an older man with urothelial cancer. The chain links TRBV7-8 to TRBJ2-5; 7 bases agree with TRBD1. Source: PBMCs, taken around atezolizumab (anti-PD-L1) treatment. CDR3 sequence reads: CASTLGQGVETQYF. The CDR3 coding sequence is TGTGCCAGCACCCTGGGGCAGGGGGTAGAGACCCAGTACTTC.